A selection of T cell receptor beta chains follows, all from one sample in a study of T cell responses to AZD1222 COVID-19 vaccine. The repertoire was sequenced with immunoSEQ multiplex PCR; TCRdb's copy has only in-frame clones and lacks some. This sample has 95,000 to 150,000 clones, with 85% to 90% found just once. The source material was peripheral blood, sampled on day 0 of AZD1222 vaccination. Receptors originate from an adult in good health. Each CDR3 is given with its conserved first and last residue. The order of the fields is clone size, D gene, J gene, V gene, CDR3 protein, CDR3 DNA. A D gene is named only where the DNA matches it firmly. Part of the rows lack a size; the others show once, few, many or a class for expanded clones.

>-|TRBD1|TRBJ2-6|TRBV18
CASSPRTGENSGANVLTF
TGTGCCAGCTCACCACGGACAGGGGAAAACTCTGGGGCCAACGTCCTGACTTTC
>-|-|TRBJ1-5|TRBV28
CASSSQWLSNQPQHF
TGTGCCAGCAGTTCCCAATGGCTAAGCAATCAGCCCCAGCATTTT
>-|TRBD2|TRBJ2-5|TRBV7-2
CASSRGLAGFQETQYF
TGTGCCAGCAGCCGTGGACTAGCGGGGTTCCAAGAGACCCAGTACTTC
>-|TRBD1|TRBJ1-2|TRBV6-1
CASSDRGQSPYGYTF
TGTGCCAGCAGTGATAGGGGACAGTCTCCTTATGGCTACACCTTC
>few|-|TRBJ1-1|TRBV7-9
CASRGRVVGSDTEAFF
TGTGCCAGCAGGGGCAGGGTTGTCGGGTCGGACACTGAAGCTTTCTTT
>-|-|TRBJ2-1|TRBV19
CASSIVGGRTYNEQFF
TGTGCCAGTAGTATAGTCGGCGGGCGGACCTACAATGAGCAGTTCTTC
>-|-|TRBJ1-1|TRBV12-3/TRBV12-4
CASSFGPTEAFF
TGTGCCAGCAGTTTTGGACCCACTGAAGCTTTCTTT
>-|-|TRBJ1-4|TRBV28
CASSLRGAGEKLFF
TGTGCCAGCAGTTTAAGGGGGGCCGGAGAAAAACTGTTTTTT
>-|-|TRBJ1-1|TRBV5-8
CASSLWSGLNTEAFF
TGTGCCAGCAGCTTGTGGTCCGGGCTGAACACTGAAGCTTTCTTT
>-|-|TRBJ2-7|TRBV4-2
CASSQSLAAEQYF
TGTGCCAGCAGCCAGTCCTTAGCAGCCGAGCAGTACTTC
>-|TRBD1|TRBJ2-7|TRBV7-8
CASSLLGGGYEQYF
TGTGCCAGCAGCTTACTAGGGGGCGGGTACGAGCAGTACTTC
>-|-|TRBJ1-1|TRBV7-9
CASSLDRLEAFF
TGTGCCAGCAGCTTAGACAGGCTTGAAGCTTTCTTT
>-|-|TRBJ2-1|TRBV5-4
CASSQDSRNNEQFF
TGTGCCAGCAGCCAGGACAGCAGGAACAATGAGCAGTTCTTC
>-|-|TRBJ2-7|TRBV14
CASSRTGRGYEQYF
TGTGCCAGCAGCCGGACAGGGAGGGGGTACGAGCAGTACTTC
>-|-|TRBJ1-3|TRBV7-9
CASSQWDLGNTIYF
TGTGCCAGCAGCCAGTGGGATCTAGGAAACACCATATATTTT
>-|-|TRBJ1-5|TRBV19
CASSPGQPHQPQHF
TGTGCCAGTAGTCCAGGACAGCCTCATCAGCCCCAGCATTTT
>few|TRBD2|TRBJ2-2|TRBV7-2
CASSPSGSSGGELFF
TGTGCCAGCAGCCCCAGCGGGAGTTCAGGCGGGGAGCTGTTTTTT
>once|TRBD1|TRBJ1-2|TRBV2
CASSGDRVGYGYTF
TGTGCCAGCAGTGGGGACAGGGTAGGCTATGGCTACACCTTC
>-|-|TRBJ2-1|TRBV27
CASSLRRDVNEQFF
TGTGCCAGCAGTTTAAGGCGGGACGTCAATGAGCAGTTCTTC